This T cell receptor beta chain came from a study of kidney transplant recipient with SARS-CoV-2 infection. TCRdb reanalysed the reads using MiXCR and keeps one entry per CDR3 protein. Seen here are roughly 250,000 distinct CDR3 sequences, more than 25% observed once, and the top ten hold more than 6.5%. This CDR3 region has 17 residues. Germline CDR1 LGHDT, CDR2 YNNKEL (reference sequence). A word on this clonotype: Since a much larger clone is just one base distant, this may be a read error.

The genes are TRBV3-1 and TRBJ2-5, with D hard to call. The sequencing here drew on a blood sample, taken at baseline and on roughly day 120 from a kidney transplant recipient. The sequence came from a male patient aged 30 to 40 who had COVID-19 and was a kidney transplant recipient. Some T cells may be the graft donor's. CDR3 sequence: CANSHRVPISFSETQYF. The CDR3, as DNA: TGTGCCAACAGCCACCGGGTTCCCATTTCTTTCTCTGAGACCCAGTACTTC.